This is a list of T cell receptor beta chains from one sample in a study of T cell responses to AZD1222 COVID-19 vaccine. Generated by immunoSEQ multiplex PCR, the TCRdb table keeps only in-frame clones and is missing some. The sample carries some 170,000 clones, about 90% recorded once. The specimen was peripheral blood, collected on day 0 of MenACWY control vaccination. The receptors were gathered from an adult in good health. Both conserved end residues are part of each CDR3. The D gene is left open where the match is weak. Size values are once, few and many counts, or a class for expanded clones, and some rows have none.

d_call: TRBD1
v_call: TRBV6-2/TRBV6-3
cdr3_length: 16
clone_size: .
j_call: TRBJ1-5
cdr3_nt: TGTGCCAGCAGCCCTACGGACAGGGGGCGTCGTCAGCCCCAGCATTTT
cdr3_aa: CASSPTDRGRRQPQHF

d_call: TRBD1
v_call: TRBV5-1
cdr3_length: 14
clone_size: .
j_call: TRBJ2-7
cdr3_nt: TGCGCCAGCAGCTCAGGACAGGGGGCCAGCGAGCAGTACTTC
cdr3_aa: CASSSGQGASEQYF

d_call: .
v_call: TRBV30
cdr3_length: 13
clone_size: .
j_call: TRBJ2-1
cdr3_nt: TGTGCCTGGAGTCACTCGCTAGACAATGAGCAGTTCTTC
cdr3_aa: CAWSHSLDNEQFF

d_call: .
v_call: TRBV5-6
cdr3_length: 13
clone_size: .
j_call: TRBJ1-1
cdr3_nt: TGTGCCAGCGGACTTCGACACTTCACTGAAGCTTTCTTT
cdr3_aa: CASGLRHFTEAFF

d_call: TRBD2
v_call: TRBV30
cdr3_length: 13
clone_size: .
j_call: TRBJ2-7
cdr3_nt: TGTGCCTGGAGGACTAGCGGGAGGCGGGAGCAGTACTTC
cdr3_aa: CAWRTSGRREQYF

d_call: .
v_call: TRBV9
cdr3_length: 14
clone_size: .
j_call: TRBJ1-4
cdr3_nt: TGTGCCAGCAGCGTAGGACTGGTTAATGAAAAACTGTTTTTT
cdr3_aa: CASSVGLVNEKLFF

d_call: TRBD2
v_call: TRBV27
cdr3_length: 16
clone_size: .
j_call: TRBJ2-5
cdr3_nt: TGTGCCAGCAGTTTAGGACTAGCGGGAGGGCAGGAGACCCAGTACTTC
cdr3_aa: CASSLGLAGGQETQYF

d_call: .
v_call: TRBV19
cdr3_length: 15
clone_size: .
j_call: TRBJ1-5
cdr3_nt: TGTGCCAGTAGTGCCCCTTGGGGGAGCAATCAGCCCCAGCATTTT
cdr3_aa: CASSAPWGSNQPQHF

d_call: TRBD1
v_call: TRBV2
cdr3_length: 16
clone_size: .
j_call: TRBJ1-2
cdr3_nt: TGTGCCAGCAGGGATGTAGGGGGACAGGGACTACGCGGCTACACCTTC
cdr3_aa: CASRDVGGQGLRGYTF

d_call: .
v_call: TRBV7-2
cdr3_length: 18
clone_size: .
j_call: TRBJ2-5
cdr3_nt: TGTGCCAGCAGCTTAGACCCCAGTCCAGGGACGGTAGGAGAGACCCAGTACTTC
cdr3_aa: CASSLDPSPGTVGETQYF

d_call: TRBD2
v_call: TRBV30
cdr3_length: 14
clone_size: .
j_call: TRBJ2-7
cdr3_nt: TGTGCCTGGAGCCTCGAGGGAGGGAGACTTGAGCAGTACTTC
cdr3_aa: CAWSLEGGRLEQYF

d_call: .
v_call: TRBV9
cdr3_length: 12
clone_size: .
j_call: TRBJ2-5
cdr3_nt: TGTGCCAGCAGCCCCCTAGGGGAGACCCAGTACTTC
cdr3_aa: CASSPLGETQYF

d_call: .
v_call: TRBV10-1
cdr3_length: 13
clone_size: .
j_call: TRBJ1-2
cdr3_nt: TGCGCCAGCAGTGAGTCCCGGACCTATGGCTACACCTTC
cdr3_aa: CASSESRTYGYTF

d_call: TRBD1
v_call: TRBV4-1
cdr3_length: 15
clone_size: .
j_call: TRBJ1-2
cdr3_nt: TGCGCCAGCAGCCAAGGGGGACAGGGGGACTATGGCTACACCTTC
cdr3_aa: CASSQGGQGDYGYTF

d_call: .
v_call: TRBV5-1
cdr3_length: 15
clone_size: once
j_call: TRBJ2-2
cdr3_nt: TGCGCCAGCAGCTTGGCCCTACCGGGAACCGGGGAGCTGTTTTTT
cdr3_aa: CASSLALPGTGELFF

d_call: .
v_call: TRBV3-1/TRBV3-2
cdr3_length: 14
clone_size: .
j_call: TRBJ2-2
cdr3_nt: TGTGCCAGCAGCCAGGCGGGACGGACCGAGGAGCTGTTTTTT
cdr3_aa: CASSQAGRTEELFF

d_call: .
v_call: TRBV2
cdr3_length: 13
clone_size: few
j_call: TRBJ2-1
cdr3_nt: TGTGCCAGCAAATACTTGACAGGAGGCGGGCAGTTCTTC
cdr3_aa: CASKYLTGGGQFF

d_call: .
v_call: TRBV5-1
cdr3_length: 15
clone_size: .
j_call: TRBJ1-5
cdr3_nt: TGCGCCAGCAGCTTAGGAAGGCGGGGGAATCAGCCCCAGCATTTT
cdr3_aa: CASSLGRRGNQPQHF

d_call: .
v_call: TRBV7-9
cdr3_length: 13
clone_size: once
j_call: TRBJ2-5
cdr3_nt: TGTGCCAGCAGCCTCTTGGGGGTGGAGACCCAGTACTTC
cdr3_aa: CASSLLGVETQYF

d_call: .
v_call: TRBV20-1
cdr3_length: 11
clone_size: .
j_call: TRBJ1-1
cdr3_nt: TGCAGTGCCCCAAGCTGGGAGTGGGCTTTCTTT
cdr3_aa: CSAPSWEWAFF

d_call: .
v_call: TRBV10-3
cdr3_length: 13
clone_size: once
j_call: TRBJ1-1
cdr3_nt: TGTGCCATCAGAATTACAGAGAACACTGAAGCTTTCTTT
cdr3_aa: CAIRITENTEAFF

d_call: .
v_call: TRBV11-2
cdr3_length: 17
clone_size: .
j_call: TRBJ2-3
cdr3_nt: TGTGCCAGCAGCCTCTCCGTACCTACAGCGGGCACAGATACGCAGTATTTT
cdr3_aa: CASSLSVPTAGTDTQYF

d_call: TRBD1
v_call: TRBV29-1
cdr3_length: 12
clone_size: .
j_call: TRBJ1-1
cdr3_nt: TGCAGCGTTCGACAGGGGAACACTGAAGCTTTCTTT
cdr3_aa: CSVRQGNTEAFF

d_call: TRBD2
v_call: TRBV18
cdr3_length: 14
clone_size: .
j_call: TRBJ2-3
cdr3_nt: TGTGCCAGCTCTAGGACTAGGAGCACAGATACGCAGTATTTT
cdr3_aa: CASSRTRSTDTQYF

d_call: TRBD1
v_call: TRBV3-1/TRBV3-2
cdr3_length: 15
clone_size: .
j_call: TRBJ1-2
cdr3_nt: TGTGCCAGCAGCCTTGGACAGGGATATATCTATGGCTACACCTTC
cdr3_aa: CASSLGQGYIYGYTF

d_call: .
v_call: TRBV6-2/TRBV6-3
cdr3_length: 11
clone_size: .
j_call: TRBJ1-1
cdr3_nt: TGTGCCAGCAGTTACACCACTGAAGCTTTCTTT
cdr3_aa: CASSYTTEAFF

d_call: .
v_call: TRBV28
cdr3_length: 15
clone_size: .
j_call: TRBJ1-5
cdr3_nt: TGTGCCAGCACGAGGGAAGGGAGGCGCAATCAGCCCCAGCATTTT
cdr3_aa: CASTREGRRNQPQHF

d_call: .
v_call: TRBV7-2
cdr3_length: 13
clone_size: .
j_call: TRBJ2-7
cdr3_nt: TGTGCCAGCAACTCCCCCCCCCGAAGAATGCAGTACTTC
cdr3_aa: CASNSPPRRMQYF

d_call: .
v_call: TRBV20-1
cdr3_length: 11
clone_size: .
j_call: TRBJ1-1
cdr3_nt: TGCAGTGCTAGTAGATTCACTGAAGCTTTCTTT
cdr3_aa: CSASRFTEAFF

d_call: .
v_call: TRBV29-1
cdr3_length: 14
clone_size: .
j_call: TRBJ1-1
cdr3_nt: TGCAGCGTTGTCCGGCAGGGTGTAGAGACTGAAGCTTTCTTT
cdr3_aa: CSVVRQGVETEAFF

d_call: TRBD2
v_call: TRBV3-1/TRBV3-2
cdr3_length: 14
clone_size: .
j_call: TRBJ2-7
cdr3_nt: TGTGCCAGCAGCCCCATAGCGGGAGGCGGCGAGCAGTACTTC
cdr3_aa: CASSPIAGGGEQYF

d_call: TRBD1
v_call: TRBV7-8
cdr3_length: 13
clone_size: .
j_call: TRBJ2-3
cdr3_nt: TGTGCCTCGGGCGGACAGGGTACAGATACGCAGTATTTT
cdr3_aa: CASGGQGTDTQYF

d_call: .
v_call: TRBV11-2
cdr3_length: 14
clone_size: .
j_call: TRBJ2-7
cdr3_nt: TGTGCCAGCAGCGCCGACGGGGGTACCTACGAGCAGTACTTC
cdr3_aa: CASSADGGTYEQYF

d_call: .
v_call: TRBV5-6
cdr3_length: 15
clone_size: .
j_call: TRBJ1-2
cdr3_nt: TGTGCCAGCAGCTTGGAAATAACAGGGCTTGGAGGCTACACCTTC
cdr3_aa: CASSLEITGLGGYTF

d_call: .
v_call: TRBV7-8
cdr3_length: 13
clone_size: .
j_call: TRBJ1-2
cdr3_nt: TGTGCCAGCAGCTTTTCTACTACTTATGGCTACACCTTC
cdr3_aa: CASSFSTTYGYTF

d_call: .
v_call: TRBV12-3/TRBV12-4
cdr3_length: 13
clone_size: .
j_call: TRBJ2-5
cdr3_nt: TGTGCCAGCAGTTTTGGGACACAAGAGACCCAGTACTTC
cdr3_aa: CASSFGTQETQYF

d_call: .
v_call: TRBV19
cdr3_length: 16
clone_size: .
j_call: TRBJ1-1
cdr3_nt: TGTGCCAGTAGTATTGGTCAGGGAGCCATGAACACTGAAGCTTTCTTT
cdr3_aa: CASSIGQGAMNTEAFF

d_call: .
v_call: TRBV4-1
cdr3_length: 16
clone_size: .
j_call: TRBJ1-2
cdr3_nt: TGCGCCAGCAGCCAAGAATACACAACCTCCCGGGGAGGCTACACCTTC
cdr3_aa: CASSQEYTTSRGGYTF

d_call: .
v_call: TRBV11-3
cdr3_length: 18
clone_size: once
j_call: TRBJ2-2
cdr3_nt: TGTGCCAGCAGCTTAGGGGAACACCTAGCCGCGGGGCACGGGGAGCTGTTTTTT
cdr3_aa: CASSLGEHLAAGHGELFF

d_call: .
v_call: TRBV5-8
cdr3_length: 14
clone_size: .
j_call: TRBJ1-1
cdr3_nt: TGTGCCAGCAGCTTGAGCTCACTGAGCACTGAAGCTTTCTTT
cdr3_aa: CASSLSSLSTEAFF

d_call: .
v_call: TRBV6-5
cdr3_length: 13
clone_size: .
j_call: TRBJ2-3
cdr3_nt: TGTGCCAGCAGGCCCGGAGGCGGAGATACGCAGTATTTT
cdr3_aa: CASRPGGGDTQYF

d_call: .
v_call: TRBV19
cdr3_length: 15
clone_size: .
j_call: TRBJ1-1
cdr3_nt: TGTGCCAGTAGTATAGCAACAGGATTGAACACTGAAGCTTTCTTT
cdr3_aa: CASSIATGLNTEAFF

d_call: TRBD1
v_call: TRBV27
cdr3_length: 12
clone_size: .
j_call: TRBJ1-1
cdr3_nt: TGTGCCAGCAGGTCGGGACAGGTTGAAGCTTTCTTT
cdr3_aa: CASRSGQVEAFF

d_call: TRBD2
v_call: TRBV4-2
cdr3_length: 17
clone_size: .
j_call: TRBJ2-1
cdr3_nt: TGTGCCAGCAGCCAAGTGACTAGCGGGAGCTCCTACAATGAGCAGTTCTTC
cdr3_aa: CASSQVTSGSSYNEQFF

d_call: .
v_call: TRBV30
cdr3_length: 14
clone_size: .
j_call: TRBJ2-7
cdr3_nt: TGTGCCTGGAGTGTACCGAGGGTGGGGGACGAGCAGTACTTC
cdr3_aa: CAWSVPRVGDEQYF